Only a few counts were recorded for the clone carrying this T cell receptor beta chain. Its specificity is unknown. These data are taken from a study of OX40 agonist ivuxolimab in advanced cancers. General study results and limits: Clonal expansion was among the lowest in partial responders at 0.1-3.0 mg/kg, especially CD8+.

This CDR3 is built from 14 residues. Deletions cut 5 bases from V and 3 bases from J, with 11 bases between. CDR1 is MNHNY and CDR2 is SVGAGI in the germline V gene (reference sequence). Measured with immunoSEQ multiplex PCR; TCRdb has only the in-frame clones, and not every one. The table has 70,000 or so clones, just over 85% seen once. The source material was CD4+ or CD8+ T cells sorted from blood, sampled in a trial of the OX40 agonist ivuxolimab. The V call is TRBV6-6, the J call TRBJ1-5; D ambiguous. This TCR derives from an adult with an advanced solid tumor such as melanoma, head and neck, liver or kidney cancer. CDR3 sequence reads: CASSASDANQPQHF. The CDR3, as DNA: TGTGCCAGCAGTGCCTCGGACGCCAATCAGCCCCAGCATTTT.